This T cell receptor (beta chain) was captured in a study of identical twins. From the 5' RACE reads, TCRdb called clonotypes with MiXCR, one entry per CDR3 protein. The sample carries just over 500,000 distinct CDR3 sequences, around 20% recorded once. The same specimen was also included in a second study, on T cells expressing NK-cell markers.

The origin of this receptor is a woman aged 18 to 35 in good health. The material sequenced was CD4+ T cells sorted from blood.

The CDR3 loop reads CASSLIRTSGQETQYF. As DNA, the CDR3 is TGTGCCAGCAGCTTGATCCGGACTAGCGGGCAAGAGACCCAGTACTTC. The chain carries TRBV5-6 and TRBJ2-5, with TRBD2 identical over 11 bases. Per the germline V gene, CDR1 is SGHDT and CDR2 is YYEEEE. The CDR3 extends over 16 amino acids. V lost 1 base and J lost 2; bases outside the gene matches: 4.